The 9 T cell receptor beta chains in this list originate from one sample, sequenced in a study of T cell responses to AZD1222 COVID-19 vaccine. Generated by immunoSEQ multiplex PCR, the TCRdb table keeps only in-frame clones and is missing some. The sample yields some 120,000 clones, under 95% seen once. The sequencing here drew on peripheral blood, taken on day 0 of AZD1222 vaccination. The receptors originated from an adult in good health.

The V gene is TRBV7-8, the J gene TRBJ2-7; 8 bases align to TRBD2. CDR3 length equals 17 residues. Germline CDR1 is SGHVS and CDR2 is FQNEAQ. V lost 6 bases and J lost 0; bases outside the gene matches: 13. CDR3 protein: CASRPARRLATSYEQYF. CDR3 nucleotides: TGTGCCAGCAGACCCGCCAGGAGACTAGCGACCTCCTACGAGCAGTACTTC.

The chain has TRBV15 and TRBJ2-2; D gene uncertain. Germline values: CDR1 LNHNV, CDR2 YYDKDF (reference sequence). V shed 4 bases and J shed 3 bases, with 12 bases lying between them. The CDR3 extends over 15 amino acids. The CDR3 loop is CATSNGLGDTGELFF. CDR3 coding DNA: TGTGCCACCAGCAACGGGTTAGGCGACACCGGGGAGCTGTTTTTT.

The rearrangement links TRBV5-4 to TRBJ1-2, with 7 bases lining up with TRBD1. The J segment lost 3 bases and the V segment lost 5 bases, leaving 4 bases of the junction unmatched. The CDR3 covers 13 residues. The germline CDR1 and CDR2 sequences are SGHNT and YYREEE (reference sequence). CDR3 sequence: CASSSTGDYGYTF. The CDR3 bases are TGTGCCAGCAGTTCTACAGGGGACTATGGCTACACCTTC.

This sequence joins TRBV6-5 and TRBJ2-7, with 9 nucleotides matching TRBD1. Trimming cost V 6 bases and J 7 bases; bases outside gene matches: 13. The CDR3 length is 15 residues. In germline, CDR1 is MNHEY, CDR2 SVGAGI. The CDR3 coding sequence is TGTGCCAGCAGCTACACTGTGGACAGGGGTGGAGAGCAGTACTTC. Its protein is CASSYTVDRGGEQYF.

The CDR3 DNA sequence: TGTGCCAGCTCACCAAACACAGTGGCAGATACGCAGTATTTT. Amino acids: CASSPNTVADTQYF. The chain employs TRBV18 and TRBJ2-3, with no clear D. Germline V gene lookup returns CDR1 KGHSH and CDR2 LQKENI. V was clipped by 2 bases and J by 4 bases, with 10 bases between them. The CDR3 is made up of 14 amino acids.

This clone was picked up one time. V usage is TRBV7-2 and J usage is TRBJ1-1; D possibly corresponds to TRBD1 (5 bases). The V gene lost 5 bases and the J gene lost 0 bases, with 19 bases spanning the gap. CDR1 is SGHTA, CDR2 FQGNSA, per germline. The CDR3 is 17 amino acids. The chain's CDR3 is CASSPHGAGKMNTEAFF. As DNA, the CDR3 is TGTGCCAGCAGCCCACATGGGGCAGGCAAAATGAACACTGAAGCTTTCTTT.

The chain employs TRBV7-6 and TRBJ2-2; TRBD1 is a possible D gene (5 bases). Germline CDR1 SGHVS, CDR2 FNYEAQ. The length of the CDR3 is 14 residues. V dropped 2 bases and J dropped 5 bases, with 9 bases sitting between them. The CDR3 DNA reads as TGTGCCAGCAGCTTACAGGGTTCGACCGGGGAGCTGTTTTTT. It specifies CASSLQGSTGELFF. Drawing the rest from reference TRBV7-6 and TRBJ2-2, the complete variable domain is GAGVSQSPRYKVTKRGQDVALRCDPISGHVSLYWYRQALGQGPEFLTYFNYEAQQDKSGLPNDRFSAERPEGSISTLTIQRTEQRDSAMYRCASSLQGSTGELFFGEGSRLTVL.

This clone was observed once. This rearrangement joins TRBV7-9 to TRBJ2-3, with 8 bases matching TRBD2. V lost 5 bases to trimming and J lost 1 base; unmatched junction nucleotides: 5. The CDR3 is 15 residues long. Germline CDR1 SEHNR, CDR2 FQNEAQ (reference sequence). CDR3 region: CASSPRAGGTDTQYF. The CDR3, as DNA: TGTGCCAGCAGCCCTAGAGCGGGGGGCACAGATACGCAGTATTTT.

The chain employs TRBV28 and TRBJ2-7; 11 positions match TRBD2. Germline CDR1 MDHEN, CDR2 SYDVKM. V lost 7 bases, J lost 2 bases, and 16 bases stayed unmatched. The CDR3 is 18 amino acids. The DNA of the CDR3 is TGTGCCAGCAAACCAAAGCCCGGGACTAGCGGCTTTCCCTACGAGCAGTACTTC. Translation: CASKPKPGTSGFPYEQYF.